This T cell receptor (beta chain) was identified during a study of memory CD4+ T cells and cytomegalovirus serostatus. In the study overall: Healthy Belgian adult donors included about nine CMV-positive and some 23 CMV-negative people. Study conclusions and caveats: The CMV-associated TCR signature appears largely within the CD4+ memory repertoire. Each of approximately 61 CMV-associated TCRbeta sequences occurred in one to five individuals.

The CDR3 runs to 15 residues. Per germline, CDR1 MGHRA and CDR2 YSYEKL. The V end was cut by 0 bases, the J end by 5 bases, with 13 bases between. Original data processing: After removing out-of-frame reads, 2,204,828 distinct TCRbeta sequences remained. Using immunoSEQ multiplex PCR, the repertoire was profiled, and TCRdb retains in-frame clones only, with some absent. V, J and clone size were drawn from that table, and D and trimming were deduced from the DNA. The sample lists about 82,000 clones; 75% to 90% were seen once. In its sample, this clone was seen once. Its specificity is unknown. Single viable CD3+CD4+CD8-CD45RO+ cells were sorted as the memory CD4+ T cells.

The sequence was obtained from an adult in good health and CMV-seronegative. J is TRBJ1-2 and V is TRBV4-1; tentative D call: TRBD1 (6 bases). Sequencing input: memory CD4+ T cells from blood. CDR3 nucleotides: TGCGCCAGCAGCCAAGAGTTCCTACAGGGATATGGCTACACCTTC. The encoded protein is CASSQEFLQGYGYTF.